Following are 26 T cell receptor beta chains from one sample sequenced in a study of T cell clonotyping in hematopoietic cell transplantation. Time point specified: recipient sample about 28 days before transplant, after cytoreduction. Method: immunoSEQ multiplex PCR; TCRdb's copy keeps in-frame clones and lacks some. Altogether about 21,000 clones are present, about 90% being singletons, with the ten largest covering 3% to 4.5%. The starting material was peripheral blood mononuclear cells, obtained before stem cell transplant. These receptors all stem from a man in his late teens or twenties with biphenotypic leukemia. Some clones in this sample may be carry-over from other donors' samples.

The gene calls are TRBV6-5 and TRBJ2-2; D not certain. The V end lost 2 bases, the J end lost 4 bases, and 2 bases lay between the germline ends. CDR1 MNHEY and CDR2 SVGAGI come from the germline V gene. CDR3 size: 12 residues. The CDR3 loop reads CASSYSTGELFF. CDR3 bases: TGTGCCAGCAGTTACAGCACCGGGGAGCTGTTTTTT.

This chain links TRBV6-5 with TRBJ1-1, with D perhaps matching TRBD1 (5 bases). There are 16 residues in the CDR3. Trimming took off 0 bases at V and 4 bases at J, with 15 bases between the two ends. Germline V gives CDR1 MNHEY, CDR2 SVGAGI. DNA of the CDR3: TGTGCCAGCAGTTACTCGAGAACTTTGGGGGGCACTGAAGCTTTCTTT. It translates to CASSYSRTLGGTEAFF.

This chain connects TRBV11-3 to TRBJ2-5; D not certain. This CDR3 has 14 amino acids. V was clipped by 3 bases and J by 0 bases, with 8 bases between them. Germline CDR1 SGHNT, CDR2 YENEEA. The CDR3 loop reads CASSFGQHQETQYF. The CDR3 nucleotides are TGTGCCAGCAGCTTTGGGCAGCACCAAGAGACCCAGTACTTC.

CDR3 residues: CSGKGEGGEKLFF. The DNA for the CDR3 is TGCAGCGGAAAGGGGGAGGGAGGCGAAAAACTGTTTTTT. This sequence joins TRBV29-1 and TRBJ1-4; D possibly corresponds to TRBD1 (6 bases). CDR1 SQVTM and CDR2 ANQGSEA come from the germline V gene. The CDR3 covers 13 residues. V lost 7 bases, J lost 8 bases, and 17 bases lay in between.

CDR3 nucleotide sequence: TGTGCCAGCAGCTTAGATTTTGGGGACGAGCAGTACTTC. As protein: CASSLDFGDEQYF. The genes are TRBV7-9 and TRBJ2-7; D is unresolved. The length of the CDR3 is 13 residues. Trimming shortened V by 1 base and J by 5 bases, and 9 bases separated the two germline ends. Germline V gene lookup returns CDR1 SEHNR and CDR2 FQNEAQ (reference sequence).

The V gene is TRBV5-1, the J gene TRBJ2-5, with D perhaps matching TRBD1 (5 bases). The V gene's germline CDR1 is SGHRS and CDR2 YFSETQ. CDR3 size: 14 residues. V lost 0 bases and J lost 2, with 8 bases in between. The CDR3 nucleotides are TGCGCCAGCAGCTTGGCCCCAGGGCAAGAGACCCAGTACTTC. It is translated as CASSLAPGQETQYF.

The chain couples TRBV11-2 to TRBJ2-7; TRBD1 agrees at 7 bases. Trimming cost V 5 bases and J 7 bases; bases outside gene matches: 14. Germline V gene data show CDR1 as SGHAT and CDR2 as FQNNGV. The CDR3 covers 15 residues. For the CDR3, the DNA is TGTGCCAGCAGCGCAACACGGACAGGTACGGAAGAGCAGTACTTC. Its translation is CASSATRTGTEEQYF.

The rearrangement links TRBV19 to TRBJ2-2; 10 nucleotides agree with TRBD2. Trimming took 3 bases from V and 5 from J; bases not matched to a gene: 9. CDR3 length equals 17 residues. Germline values: CDR1 LNHDA, CDR2 SQIVND (reference sequence). The CDR3 bases are TGTGCCAGTAGTATGGCTAGCGGGGGCCCTGTAACCGGGGAGCTGTTTTTT. It is translated as CASSMASGGPVTGELFF.

The chain couples TRBV11-2 to TRBJ2-7; 8 positions match TRBD1. CDR3 length: 14 residues. With V trimmed by 6 bases and J by 3 bases, 7 bases remained unmatched. CDR1 SGHAT and CDR2 FQNNGV come from the germline V gene. The CDR3 region is CASSLQGDYYEQYF. DNA of the CDR3: TGTGCCAGCAGTTTACAGGGGGATTACTACGAGCAGTACTTC.

The chain employs TRBV5-8 and TRBJ2-1, with 10 bases lining up with TRBD2. The CDR3 length is 15 residues. Unmatched junction bases numbered 5, after V lost 2 bases and J lost 6 bases. Germline CDR1 SGHTS, CDR2 YDEGEE. CDR3 protein: CASSLAGTSVNEQFF. The CDR3, as DNA: TGTGCCAGCAGCTTAGCGGGGACTAGCGTCAATGAGCAGTTCTTC. Drawing the rest from reference TRBV5-8 and TRBJ2-1, the complete variable domain is EAGVTQSPTHLIKTRGQQATLRCSPISGHTSVYWYQQALGLGLQFLLWYDEGEERNRGNFPPRFSGRQFPNYSSELNVNALELEDSALYLCASSLAGTSVNEQFFGPGTRLTVL.

V and J are TRBV11-3 and TRBJ2-3, with 11 nucleotides matching TRBD2. This CDR3 comprises 18 residues. The V gene's germline CDR1 is SGHNT and CDR2 YENEEA. V was clipped by 5 bases and J by 4 bases; unmatched bases: 14. CDR3 nucleotides: TGTGCCAGCAGCACGAGGTGGCCTAGCGGGGGGCGCTCAGATACGCAGTATTTT. Its protein product is CASSTRWPSGGRSDTQYF.

For the CDR3, the DNA is TGCGCCAGCAGCTTGGAGGCTTTCCGAACGGCTGAAGCTTTCTTT. Amino acid sequence: CASSLEAFRTAEAFF. The chain links TRBV5-1 to TRBJ1-1; D is uncertain. Trimming stripped 0 bases from V and 6 bases from J, with 15 bases between. Per the germline V gene, CDR1 is SGHRS and CDR2 is YFSETQ. The CDR3 consists of 15 residues.

The rearrangement links TRBV7-9 to TRBJ1-1; no firm D call. Per the germline V gene, CDR1 is SEHNR and CDR2 is FQNEAQ (reference sequence). V was clipped by 6 bases and J by 5 bases, with 19 bases between them. This CDR3 region has 15 residues. The CDR3 reads CASSTPVEGRTEAFF. CDR3 sequence (DNA): TGTGCCAGCAGTACCCCGGTTGAAGGGCGGACTGAAGCTTTCTTT.

The V call is TRBV7-9, the J call TRBJ1-2; weak D call: TRBD1 (6 bases). The ends were cut back, 2 bases at V and 3 bases at J, with 13 bases in the middle. The CDR3 length is 15 residues. Germline loops: CDR1 SEHNR, CDR2 FQNEAQ (reference sequence). CDR3: CASSLSSGGDYGYTF. CDR3 sequence (DNA): TGTGCCAGCAGCTTATCTTCTGGGGGCGACTATGGCTACACCTTC.

The V call is TRBV6-5, the J call TRBJ2-7; 10 bases are a match to TRBD1. The CDR3 covers 14 residues. The germline CDR1 and CDR2 sequences are MNHEY and SVGAGI. With V trimmed by 6 bases and J by 4 bases, 6 bases remained unmatched. The CDR3 loop reads CASRPGTGDYEQYF. For the CDR3, the DNA is TGTGCCAGCAGGCCCGGGACAGGGGATTACGAGCAGTACTTC.

The chain is built from TRBV6-5 and TRBJ1-2, with TRBD1 identical over 8 bases. The CDR3 length is 12 residues. The germline V gene encodes CDR1 MNHEY and CDR2 SVGAGI. The J segment lost 7 bases and the V segment lost 5 bases, leaving 3 bases of the junction unmatched. In DNA form, the CDR3 reads TGTGCCAGCAGTGGACAGGGTGGTGGCTACACCTTC. Protein sequence: CASSGQGGGYTF.

The rearrangement links TRBV5-1 to TRBJ2-2; TRBD1 is a possible D gene (6 bases). V lost 1 base, J lost 0 bases, and 13 bases lay in between. The CDR3 contains 17 residues. Germline CDR1 SGHRS, CDR2 YFSETQ. This chain's CDR3 is CASSLRLWTANTGELFF. CDR3 nucleotides: TGCGCCAGCAGCTTGAGGTTATGGACAGCGAACACCGGGGAGCTGTTTTTT.

V gene TRBV5-6 combines with J gene TRBJ2-2; weak D call: TRBD2 (6 bases). This CDR3 region has 13 residues. V was shortened by 3 bases and J by 6 bases, with 9 bases between the two germline ends. Germline lookup yields CDR1 SGHDT and CDR2 YYEEEE. The chain's CDR3 is CASSWTTAGELFF. The CDR3 nucleotides read TGTGCCAGCAGCTGGACTACGGCCGGGGAGCTGTTTTTT.

J is TRBJ2-5 and V is TRBV14; D call uncertain. Germline CDR1 reads SGHDN; CDR2 reads FVKESK. V lost 0 bases and J 5 bases, leaving 10 bases between the germline ends. The CDR3 is made up of 14 amino acids. This chain's CDR3 is CASSQELGWETQYF. The DNA for the CDR3 is TGTGCCAGCAGCCAAGAGCTGGGATGGGAGACCCAGTACTTC.

The chain joins TRBV19 to TRBJ1-1; possible D gene TRBD1, 6 bases. V lost 10 bases and J 1 base, leaving 16 bases between the germline ends. CDR1 and CDR2 (germline): LNHDA, SQIVND (reference sequence). The CDR3 totals 14 residues. The CDR3 spells CATDLQGPNTEAFF. CDR3 DNA sequence: TGTGCCACCGACTTACAGGGACCGAACACTGAAGCTTTCTTT.

V and J are TRBV19 and TRBJ2-7; D ambiguous. Germline values: CDR1 LNHDA, CDR2 SQIVND (reference sequence). The CDR3 spans 13 residues. V lost 5 bases, J lost 1 base, and 9 bases lay in between. This CDR3 reads CASSAGLSYEQYF. In DNA, the CDR3 is TGTGCCAGTAGTGCCGGGCTATCCTACGAGCAGTACTTC.

This rearrangement joins TRBV4-3 to TRBJ2-1, with D unresolved. This CDR3 has 17 amino acids. The V gene lost 0 bases and the J gene lost 2 bases, with 14 bases spanning the gap. Looked up from germline, CDR1 is LGHNA and CDR2 is YSLEER. Here the CDR3 reads CASSQDSAAEPYNEQFF. CDR3 nucleotides: TGCGCCAGCAGCCAAGATTCGGCGGCCGAACCCTACAATGAGCAGTTCTTC.

The chain combines TRBV28 with TRBJ1-4; possible D gene TRBD1, 6 bases. The CDR3 extends over 14 amino acids. V was shortened by 2 bases and J by 8 bases, with 12 bases between the two germline ends. Germline V gene sequence: CDR1 MDHEN, CDR2 SYDVKM. The CDR3 spells CASSLVGAREKLFF. The CDR3 bases are TGTGCCAGCAGTTTAGTGGGGGCGCGGGAAAAACTGTTTTTT.

This clone was counted a single time. The chain uses TRBV13 and TRBJ2-7, with D tentatively TRBD1 (5 bases). CDR3 length equals 13 residues. From germline, CDR1 is PRHDT and CDR2 FYEKMQ (reference sequence). V was shortened by 2 bases and J by 7 bases, with 12 bases between the two germline ends. CDR3 coding DNA: TGTGCCAGCAGCTTACGAGACAGTCGGGAGCAGTACTTC. Amino acids: CASSLRDSREQYF.

The chain carries TRBV6-5 and TRBJ2-6; D may correspond to TRBD1 or TRBD2 (5 bases each). There are 15 residues in the CDR3. V was pared by 3 bases and J by 4 bases, with 10 bases between. Germline assignment: CDR1 MNHEY and CDR2 SVGAGI. The CDR3 protein is CASSYSGTGANVLTF. The CDR3 DNA reads as TGTGCCAGCAGTTATTCAGGGACCGGGGCCAACGTCCTGACTTTC.

The chain combines TRBV4-2 with TRBJ1-1; D perhaps matches TRBD1 (6 bases). This CDR3 is 13 amino acids long. Germline V gene lookup returns CDR1 LGHNA and CDR2 YNFKEQ. Trimming cost V 1 base and J 9 bases, with 12 bases left between them. The CDR3 nucleotides are TGTGCCAGCAGCCAAGTCGAGGACAGTAAAGCTTTCTTT. Amino acids: CASSQVEDSKAFF.